This T cell receptor beta chain derives from a study of blood T cell repertoires in COVID-19. Measured with immunoSEQ multiplex PCR; TCRdb has only the in-frame clones, and not every one. The sample lists about 79,000 clones, about 89% occurring once. The CDR3 totals 16 residues. Per the germline V gene, CDR1 is MNHNS and CDR2 is SASEGT. V lost 0 bases, J lost 5 bases, and 8 bases stayed unmatched. The TCR originated in a man between 65 and 85 years old with active or convalescent COVID-19. The material sequenced was peripheral blood. This sequence joins TRBV6-1 and TRBJ1-2; 8 nucleotides line up with TRBD1. The CDR3 DNA follows: TGTGCCAGCAGTGAAGCCTCCGGGACAGGACAATATGGCTACACCTTC. Translated: CASSEASGTGQYGYTF.